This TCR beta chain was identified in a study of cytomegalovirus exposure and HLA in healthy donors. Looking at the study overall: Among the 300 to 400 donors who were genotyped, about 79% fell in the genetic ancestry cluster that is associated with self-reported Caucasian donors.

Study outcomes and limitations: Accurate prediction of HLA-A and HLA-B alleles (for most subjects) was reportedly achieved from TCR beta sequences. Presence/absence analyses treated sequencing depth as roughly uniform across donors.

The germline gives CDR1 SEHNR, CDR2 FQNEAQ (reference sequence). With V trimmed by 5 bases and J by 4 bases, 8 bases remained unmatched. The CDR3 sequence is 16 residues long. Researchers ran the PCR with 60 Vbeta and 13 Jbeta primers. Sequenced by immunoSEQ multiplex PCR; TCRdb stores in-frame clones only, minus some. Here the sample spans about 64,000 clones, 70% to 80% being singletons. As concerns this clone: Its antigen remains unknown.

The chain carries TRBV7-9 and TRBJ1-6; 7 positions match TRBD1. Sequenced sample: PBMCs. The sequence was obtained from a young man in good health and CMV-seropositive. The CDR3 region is CASSGNRGPYNSPLHF. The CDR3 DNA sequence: TGTGCCAGCAGCGGAAACAGGGGTCCTTATAATTCACCCCTCCACTTT.